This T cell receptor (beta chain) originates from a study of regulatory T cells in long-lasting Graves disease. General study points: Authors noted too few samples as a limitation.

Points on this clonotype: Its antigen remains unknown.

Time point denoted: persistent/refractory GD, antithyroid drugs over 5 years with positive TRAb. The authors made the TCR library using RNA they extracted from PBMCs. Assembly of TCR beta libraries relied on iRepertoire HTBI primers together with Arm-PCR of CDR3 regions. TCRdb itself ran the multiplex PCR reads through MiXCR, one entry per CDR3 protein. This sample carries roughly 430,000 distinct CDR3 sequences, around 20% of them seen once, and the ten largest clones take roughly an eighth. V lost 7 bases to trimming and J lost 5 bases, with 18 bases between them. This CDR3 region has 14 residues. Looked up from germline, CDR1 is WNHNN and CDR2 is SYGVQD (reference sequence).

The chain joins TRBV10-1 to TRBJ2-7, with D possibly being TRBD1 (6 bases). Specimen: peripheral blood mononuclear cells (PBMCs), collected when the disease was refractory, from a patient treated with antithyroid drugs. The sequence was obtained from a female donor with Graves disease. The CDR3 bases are TGCGCCAGCACAGGGGCGGATGGGTTGAACGAGCAGTACTTC. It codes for CASTGADGLNEQYF.